This entry lists 23 T cell receptor beta chains sequenced from one sample in a study of T-cell memory formation after mild COVID-19. TCRdb re-analysed the 5' RACE reads in MiXCR, keeping a single row per CDR3 protein. The data hold 350,000 to 400,000 distinct CDR3 sequences, with about an eighth observed a single time. The material sequenced was PBMCs or a T cell subset sorted from them (not recorded which). These TCRs come from a man younger than 35 who had mild COVID-19 (a few samples of this study predate the infection). Cell type and time point are not known.

There are many counts of this clonotype. The chain uses TRBV9 and TRBJ1-1; no reliable D call. V was clipped by 4 bases and J by 1 base, with 8 bases between them. The CDR3 contains 13 residues. Germline V gene data show CDR1 as SGDLS and CDR2 as YYNGEE. This chain's CDR3 is CASSLRGNTEAFF. Here the CDR3 DNA reads TGTGCCAGCAGCCTCCGGGGGAACACTGAAGCTTTCTTT.

The rearrangement links TRBV20-1 to TRBJ1-1, with 8 bases lining up with TRBD1. This CDR3 contains 14 residues. CDR1 and CDR2 (germline): DFQATT, SNEGSKA (reference sequence). Trimming cost V 2 bases and J 5 bases; bases outside gene matches: 7. The chain's CDR3 is CSARSPGGMTEAFF. CDR3 bases: TGCAGTGCTAGAAGTCCAGGGGGCATGACTGAAGCTTTCTTT.

This chain connects TRBV19 to TRBJ1-5; 9 bases fit TRBD1. The germline V gene has CDR1 LNHDA and CDR2 SQIVND (reference sequence). There are 16 residues in the CDR3. After removal of 3 bases from V and 6 bases from J, the junction contained 9 bases not matched to a gene. This CDR3 is CASSILGTGFSQPQHF. In DNA form, the CDR3 reads TGTGCCAGTAGTATTTTGGGGACAGGGTTCAGTCAGCCCCAGCATTTT.

The chain is built from TRBV4-1 and TRBJ2-7, with TRBD1 as a possible D gene (6 bases). Trimming removed 3 bases at V and 4 bases at J, with 13 bases between. The CDR3 covers 14 residues. Germline-derived CDR1 and CDR2 are MGHRA and YSYEKL. The CDR3 DNA reads TGCGCCAGCAGCCAGGTCGGGACAAGTTACGAGCAGTACTTC. Protein sequence: CASSQVGTSYEQYF.

This clonotype was seen a few times. The chain uses TRBV29-1 and TRBJ2-4; D is uncertain. The germline V and J ends were trimmed by 3 bases and 4 bases, with 7 bases remaining between them. The CDR3 has 12 residues. Germline loops: CDR1 SQVTM, CDR2 ANQGSEA. CDR3: CSVEDSKNIQYF. CDR3 coding DNA: TGCAGCGTTGAGGATTCGAAAAACATTCAGTACTTC.

The sample holds many counts of this clonotype. This rearrangement joins TRBV7-8 to TRBJ2-5, with 7 bases identical to TRBD2. This CDR3 region has 13 residues. V dropped 8 bases and J dropped 5; count of bases not matched to a gene: 8. CDR1 and CDR2 from the germline V gene are SGHVS and FQNEAQ. The CDR3 bases are TGTGCCAGCTCGACTAGCCTAAGGGAGACCCAGTACTTC. Translation: CASSTSLRETQYF. The variable domain in full, completed from reference TRBV7-8 and TRBJ2-5, reads GAGVSQSPRYKVAKRGQDVALRCDPISGHVSLFWYQQALGQGPEFLTYFQNEAQLDKSGLPSDRFFAERPEGSVSTLKIQRTQQEDSAVYLCASSTSLRETQYFGPGTRLLVL.

This clonotype was seen once. V is TRBV5-4 and J is TRBJ1-1, with unresolved D. Germline lookup yields CDR1 SGHNT and CDR2 YYREEE (reference sequence). There are 14 residues in the CDR3. V shed 4 bases and J shed 2 bases, with 12 bases lying between them. The CDR3 DNA reads as TGTGCCAGCAGCCCCCGTCGGGAAAACACTGAAGCTTTCTTT. Protein sequence: CASSPRRENTEAFF.

This clonotype was counted a few times. V and J are TRBV5-1 and TRBJ2-7, with TRBD1 matching 9 bases. Germline V lookup: CDR1 SGHRS, CDR2 YFSETQ. The junction had 6 bases not matched to a gene; V was cut back by 1 base and J by 4 bases. CDR3 length: 15 amino acids. The CDR3 sequence: CASSLWGTGKYEQYF. For the CDR3, the DNA is TGCGCCAGCAGCTTGTGGGGGACAGGGAAATACGAGCAGTACTTC.

This clonotype was detected a few times. The chain is built from TRBV6-5 and TRBJ1-2; D possibly corresponds to TRBD1 (6 bases). The CDR3 has 14 amino acids. The germline V and J ends were trimmed by 5 bases and 2 bases, with 12 bases remaining between them. Germline CDR1 reads MNHEY; CDR2 reads SVGAGI. The CDR3 nucleotides are TGTGCCAGCAGTCTTGACAGGAGAAACTATGGCTACACCTTC. Its translation is CASSLDRRNYGYTF.

This clonotype was seen a few times. Here the CDR3 DNA reads TGTGCCAGCAGCTCCGGGACTAGCGGGCTGACCGGGGAGCTGTTTTTT. It specifies CASSSGTSGLTGELFF. The rearrangement joins TRBV7-2 to TRBJ2-2, with 12 bases identical to TRBD2. J lost 5 bases, V lost 4 bases, and 5 bases had no gene match. The CDR3 has 16 amino acids. Germline CDR1 is SGHTA and CDR2 is FQGNSA.

The sample holds many counts of this clonotype. The rearrangement joins TRBV7-9 to TRBJ1-6; no firm D call. The V end was cut by 5 bases, the J end by 7 bases, with 15 bases between. Germline CDR1 SEHNR, CDR2 FQNEAQ (reference sequence). The CDR3 loop spans 15 amino acids. The CDR3 DNA reads TGTGCCAGCAGCCCCCCTGCCACTGGCAATTCACCCCTCCACTTT. It yields the protein CASSPPATGNSPLHF. The complete variable domain, with remaining parts taken from reference TRBV7-9 and TRBJ1-6, reads DTGVSQNPRHKITKRGQNVTFRCDPISEHNRLYWYRQTLGQGPEFLTYFQNEAQLEKSRLLSDRFSAERPKGSFSTLEIQRTEQGDSAMYLCASSPPATGNSPLHFGNGTRLTVT.

This clonotype has a count of ten or more. This chain uses TRBV20-1 with TRBJ1-4, with D possibly matching TRBD1 (5 bases). Germline V CDR1 and CDR2: DFQATT, SNEGSKA (reference sequence). Trimming cost V 6 bases and J 0 bases, with 11 bases left between them. The CDR3 has 14 amino acids. CDR3 sequence reads: CSAGTPATNEKLFF. The CDR3, as DNA: TGCAGTGCGGGGACGCCCGCAACTAATGAAAAACTGTTTTTT.

This chain's CDR3 is CATGVRRGTGYEQYF. The CDR3 DNA reads TGTGCCACCGGAGTCAGGCGGGGGACGGGCTACGAGCAGTACTTC. The chain uses TRBV6-6 and TRBJ2-7; 7 bases agree with TRBD2. Germline CDR1 is MNHNY and CDR2 is SVGAGI (reference sequence). V was pared by 10 bases and J by 3 bases, with 15 bases of the junction left unmatched. The CDR3 contains 15 residues.

Only one count was recorded for this clonotype. The chain has TRBV28 and TRBJ2-7; 8 bases agree with TRBD1. V gave up 4 bases and J gave up 1 base; unmatched junction bases: 6. CDR3 length: 15 residues. The germline V gene encodes CDR1 MDHEN and CDR2 SYDVKM. The CDR3 spells CASSSKTGGSYEQYF. The CDR3 DNA reads as TGTGCCAGCAGTTCTAAAACAGGGGGATCCTACGAGCAGTACTTC.

This clonotype appeared a few times. The J gene is TRBJ2-2, the V gene TRBV6-5; 10 positions match TRBD1. Losses at the gene ends were 5 bases for V and 5 bases for J; bases not matched to a gene: 5. CDR1 MNHEY and CDR2 SVGAGI come from the germline V gene. This CDR3 spans 15 amino acids. The CDR3: CASSRQGAETGELFF. The CDR3 region has the DNA TGTGCCAGCAGTAGACAGGGGGCTGAAACCGGGGAGCTGTTTTTT.

With respect to this clonotype: Sequence at one end of the junction differs from germline and may be a read error. This chain joins TRBV6-5 and TRBJ1-3; 7 bases are shared with TRBD1. The germline V gene encodes CDR1 MNHEY and CDR2 SVGAGI. The CDR3 is 17 amino acids. The CDR3 loop is CASSYSTGRSSGNNIYF. CDR3 nucleotides: TGTGCCAGCAGTTATTCGACAGGGAGGTCCTCTGGAAACAACATATATTTT.

The J gene is TRBJ1-1, the V gene TRBV20-1; the D is unclear. Germline assignment: CDR1 DFQATT and CDR2 SNEGSKA (reference sequence). With 2 bases removed from V and 11 bases from J, the gap between germline ends came to 3 bases. The CDR3 contains 8 residues. CDR3 protein: CSARNAFF. The CDR3 nucleotides are TGCAGTGCTAGAAATGCTTTCTTT.

The sample holds a few counts of this clonotype. V usage is TRBV12-3 or TRBV12-4 and J usage is TRBJ1-3, with D perhaps TRBD1 (6 bases). Deletions cut 2 bases from V and 8 bases from J, with 7 bases between. The CDR3 contains 12 residues. For the CDR3, the DNA is TGTGCCAGCAGTTTATACAGGGACACCATATATTTT. Translating it yields CASSLYRDTIYF.

This rearrangement joins TRBV6-1 to TRBJ2-3; 12 nucleotides match TRBD2. V was clipped by 1 base and J by 5 bases; unmatched bases: 1. The CDR3 has 15 amino acids. Germline loops: CDR1 MNHNS, CDR2 SASEGT. The CDR3, as DNA: TGTGCCAGCAGTGAAGAGGGACTAGCGGGAGATACGCAGTATTTT. Its translation is CASSEEGLAGDTQYF.

This clonotype was observed many times. The rearrangement links TRBV19 to TRBJ2-7, with 7 bases matching TRBD1. CDR3 length equals 14 residues. Per germline, CDR1 LNHDA and CDR2 SQIVND (reference sequence). Trimming cost V 3 bases and J 2 bases; bases outside gene matches: 4. CDR3 nucleotide sequence: TGTGCCAGTAGTATTTTGGACAGGACCTACGAGCAGTACTTC. It translates to CASSILDRTYEQYF. The full variable domain, its missing parts supplied by reference TRBV19 and TRBJ2-7, is DGGITQSPKYLFRKEGQNVTLSCEQNLNHDAMYWYRQDPGQGLRLIYYSQIVNDFQKGDIAEGYSVSREKKESFPLTVTSAQKNPTAFYLCASSILDRTYEQYFGPGTRLTVT.

This clonotype has only a few counts. The chain recombines TRBV4-2 with TRBJ2-1; 7 bases map to TRBD2. Germline CDR1 and CDR2: LGHNA and YNFKEQ. This CDR3 contains 16 residues. Unmatched junction bases numbered 7, after V lost 0 bases and J lost 5 bases. In nucleotides, the CDR3 is TGTGCCAGCAGCCAAGATGGGGACTACTACGACAATGAGCAGTTCTTC. This translates into CASSQDGDYYDNEQFF.

This sequence joins TRBV5-5 and TRBJ1-2, with D maybe TRBD1 (5 bases). The CDR3 loop spans 12 amino acids. CDR1 SGHKS and CDR2 YYEKEE come from the germline V gene (reference sequence). V lost 6 bases, J lost 2 bases, and 8 bases lay in between. The CDR3 DNA reads TGTGCCAGCATGCCAGGGAACTATGGCTACACCTTC. Translated: CASMPGNYGYTF.

Only a few counts were recorded for this clonotype. This sequence joins TRBV7-3 and TRBJ1-1, with D possibly TRBD1 on 5 matching bases. The germline V and J ends were trimmed by 5 bases and 6 bases, with 16 bases remaining between them. The germline V gene has CDR1 SGHTA and CDR2 FQGTGA. This CDR3 contains 14 residues. The CDR3 sequence is CASSPTAGSPEAFF. The DNA of the CDR3 is TGTGCCAGCAGCCCGACCGCAGGGTCTCCTGAAGCTTTCTTT.